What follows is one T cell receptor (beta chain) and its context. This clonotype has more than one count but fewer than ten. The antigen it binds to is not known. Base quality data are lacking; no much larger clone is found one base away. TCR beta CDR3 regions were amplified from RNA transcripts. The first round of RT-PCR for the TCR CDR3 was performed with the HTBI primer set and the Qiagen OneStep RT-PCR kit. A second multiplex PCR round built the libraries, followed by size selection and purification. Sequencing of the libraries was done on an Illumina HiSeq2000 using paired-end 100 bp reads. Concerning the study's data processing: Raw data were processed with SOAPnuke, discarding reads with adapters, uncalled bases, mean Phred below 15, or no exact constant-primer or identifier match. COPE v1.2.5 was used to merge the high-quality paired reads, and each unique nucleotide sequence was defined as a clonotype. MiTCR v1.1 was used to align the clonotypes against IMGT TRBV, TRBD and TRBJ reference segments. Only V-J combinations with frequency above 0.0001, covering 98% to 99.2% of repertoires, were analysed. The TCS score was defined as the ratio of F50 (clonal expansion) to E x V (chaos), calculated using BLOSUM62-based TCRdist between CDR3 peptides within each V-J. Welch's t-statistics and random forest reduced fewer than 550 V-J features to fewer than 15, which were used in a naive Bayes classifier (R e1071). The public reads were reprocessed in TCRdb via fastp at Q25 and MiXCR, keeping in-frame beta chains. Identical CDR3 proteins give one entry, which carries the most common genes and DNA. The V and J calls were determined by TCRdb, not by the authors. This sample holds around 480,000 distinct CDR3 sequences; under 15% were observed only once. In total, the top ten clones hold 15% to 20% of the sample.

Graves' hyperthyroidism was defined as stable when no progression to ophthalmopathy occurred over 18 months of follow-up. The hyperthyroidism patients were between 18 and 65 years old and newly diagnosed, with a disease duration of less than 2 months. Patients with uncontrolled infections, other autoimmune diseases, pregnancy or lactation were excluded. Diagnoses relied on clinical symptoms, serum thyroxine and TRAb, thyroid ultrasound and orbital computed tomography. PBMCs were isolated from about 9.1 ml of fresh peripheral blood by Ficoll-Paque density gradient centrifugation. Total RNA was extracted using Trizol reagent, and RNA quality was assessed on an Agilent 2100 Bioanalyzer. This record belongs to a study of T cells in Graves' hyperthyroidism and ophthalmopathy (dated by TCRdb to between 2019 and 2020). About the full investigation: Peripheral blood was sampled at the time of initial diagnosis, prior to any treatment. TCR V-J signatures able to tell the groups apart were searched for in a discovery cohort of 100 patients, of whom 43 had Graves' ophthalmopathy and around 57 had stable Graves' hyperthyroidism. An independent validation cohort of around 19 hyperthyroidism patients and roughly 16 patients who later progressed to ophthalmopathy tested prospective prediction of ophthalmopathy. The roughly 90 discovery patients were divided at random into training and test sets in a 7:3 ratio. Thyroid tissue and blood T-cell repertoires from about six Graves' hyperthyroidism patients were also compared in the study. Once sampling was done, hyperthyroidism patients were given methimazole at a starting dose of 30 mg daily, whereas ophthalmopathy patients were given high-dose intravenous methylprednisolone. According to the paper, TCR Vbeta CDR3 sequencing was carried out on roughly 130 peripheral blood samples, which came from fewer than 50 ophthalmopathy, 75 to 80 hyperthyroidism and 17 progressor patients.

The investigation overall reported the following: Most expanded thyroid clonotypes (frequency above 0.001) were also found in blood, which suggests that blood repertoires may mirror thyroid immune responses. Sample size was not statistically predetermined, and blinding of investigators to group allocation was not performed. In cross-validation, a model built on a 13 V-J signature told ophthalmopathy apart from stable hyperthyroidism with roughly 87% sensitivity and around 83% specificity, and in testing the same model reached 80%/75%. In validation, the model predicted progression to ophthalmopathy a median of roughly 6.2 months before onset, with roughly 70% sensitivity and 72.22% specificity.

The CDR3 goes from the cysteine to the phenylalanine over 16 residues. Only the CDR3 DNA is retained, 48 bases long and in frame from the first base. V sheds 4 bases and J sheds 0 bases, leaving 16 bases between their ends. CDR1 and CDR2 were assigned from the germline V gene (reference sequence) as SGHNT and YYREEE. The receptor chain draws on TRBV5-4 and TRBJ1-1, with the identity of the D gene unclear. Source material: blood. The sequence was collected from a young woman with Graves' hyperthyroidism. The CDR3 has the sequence CASSLGLTGMNTEAFF. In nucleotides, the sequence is TGTGCCAGCAGCCTAGGGTTAACGGGCATGAACACTGAAGCTTTCTTT.